This T cell receptor (beta chain) was sequenced in a study of technical replicates of blood from several donors. TCRdb's table, derived via immunoSEQ multiplex PCR, lists solely in-frame clones and lacks some. This table holds some 62,000 clones, approximately 89% found once. Trimming at V came to 5 bases and at J to 0 bases, leaving 4 bases not matched to a gene. The CDR3 loop spans 16 amino acids. CDR1 is LNHDA, CDR2 SQIVND, per germline (reference sequence). The sample consisted of PBMCs. The receptor was isolated from a human donor in good health. Some clones in this sample may be carry-over from other donors' samples. The rearrangement links TRBV19 to TRBJ2-7; 13 bases agree with TRBD2. CDR3 amino acids: CASSWTSGSYSYEQYF. The CDR3 nucleotides are TGTGCCAGTAGTTGGACTAGCGGGAGTTACTCCTACGAGCAGTACTTC.